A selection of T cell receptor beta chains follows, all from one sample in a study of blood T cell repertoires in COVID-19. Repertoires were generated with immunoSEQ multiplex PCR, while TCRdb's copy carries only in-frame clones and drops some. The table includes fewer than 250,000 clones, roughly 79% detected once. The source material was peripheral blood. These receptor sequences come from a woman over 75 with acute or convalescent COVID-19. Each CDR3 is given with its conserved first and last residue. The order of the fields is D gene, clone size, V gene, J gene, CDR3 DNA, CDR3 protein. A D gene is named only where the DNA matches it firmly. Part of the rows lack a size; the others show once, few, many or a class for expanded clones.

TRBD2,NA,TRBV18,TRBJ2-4,TGTGCCAGCTCACCCGGCGAATGGGGAGGGAACATTCAGTACTTC,CASSPGEWGGNIQYF
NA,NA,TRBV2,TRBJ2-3,TGTGCCAGCAGTGCAGCAGATACGCAGTATTTT,CASSAADTQYF
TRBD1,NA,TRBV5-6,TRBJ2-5,TGTGCCAGCAGCTCGACAGGGGAAGGTGAGACCCAGTACTTC,CASSSTGEGETQYF
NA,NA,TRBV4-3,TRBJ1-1,TGCGCCAGCAGCCTAGCGGGGGGCAGAGCCGAAGCTTTCTTT,CASSLAGGRAEAFF
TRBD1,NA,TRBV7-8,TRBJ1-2,TGTGCCAGCAGCTTTGTGAAGGACAGGGTCGTAGCCTACACCTTC,CASSFVKDRVVAYTF
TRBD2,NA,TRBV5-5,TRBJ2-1,TGTGCCAGCAGCTCTCTAGCGGGCTCCTACAATGAGCAGTTCTTC,CASSSLAGSYNEQFF
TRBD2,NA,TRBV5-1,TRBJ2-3,TGCGCCAGCAGCCCCAGGACTAGCGGGAAAACGCAGTATTTT,CASSPRTSGKTQYF
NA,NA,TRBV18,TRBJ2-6,TGTGCCAGCTCACCAGACAAGGTTCGTGGGGCCAACGTCCTGACTTTC,CASSPDKVRGANVLTF
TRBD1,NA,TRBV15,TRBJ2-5,TGTGCCACCAGCACCCGGACAGGGTGGGGGGAGACCCAGTACTTC,CATSTRTGWGETQYF
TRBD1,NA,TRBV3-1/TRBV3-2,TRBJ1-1,TGTGCCAGCAGCCGAGAACAGGGGTACTTTGAAGCTTTCTTT,CASSREQGYFEAFF
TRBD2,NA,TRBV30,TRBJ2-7,TGTGCCTGGACTTCCGGGGTAGCGGGGTCCTACGAGCAGTACTTC,CAWTSGVAGSYEQYF
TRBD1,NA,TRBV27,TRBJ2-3,TGTGCCAGCAGTCTTACGGACAGGACAGATACGCAGTATTTT,CASSLTDRTDTQYF
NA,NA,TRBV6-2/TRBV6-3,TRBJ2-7,TGTGCCAGCAGTTACCCCGGCGGGACAGTCTCCTACGAGCAGTACTTC,CASSYPGGTVSYEQYF
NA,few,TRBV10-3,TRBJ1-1,TGTGCCATTTGGCCCGGCGGGACTAACACTGAAGCTTTCTTT,CAIWPGGTNTEAFF
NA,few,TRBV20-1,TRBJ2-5,TGCAGTGCGCCCCACCGGGAGACCCAGTACTTC,CSAPHRETQYF
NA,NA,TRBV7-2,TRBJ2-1,TGTGCCAGCAGCCCCCCCTCTAGCTCGAGGCAGTTCTTC,CASSPPSSSRQFF
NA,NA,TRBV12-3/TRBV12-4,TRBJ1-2,TGTGCCAGCAGTTTAGGGACAGTCTATGGCTACACCTTC,CASSLGTVYGYTF
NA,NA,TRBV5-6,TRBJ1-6,TGTGCCAGCAGCTTAAGGCAGGGAATGGAGTCACCCCTCCACTTT,CASSLRQGMESPLHF
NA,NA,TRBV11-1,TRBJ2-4,TGTGCCAGCAGCTTAGGACAGAGACTAGCCAAAAACATTCAGTACTTC,CASSLGQRLAKNIQYF
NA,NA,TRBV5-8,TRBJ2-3,TGTGCCAGCAGATACTCAAGCACAGATACGCAGTATTTT,CASRYSSTDTQYF
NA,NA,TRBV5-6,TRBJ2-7,TGTGCCAGCAGCTATCTAACGACAACCCCCTACGAGCAGTACTTC,CASSYLTTTPYEQYF
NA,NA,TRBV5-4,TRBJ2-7,TGTGCCAGCAGCTCCAGACAGGGACGGGGGTACGAGCAGTACTTC,CASSSRQGRGYEQYF
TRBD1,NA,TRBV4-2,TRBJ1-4,TGTGCCAGCAGCCAAGGGACAGGCTCTAATGAAAAACTGTTTTTT,CASSQGTGSNEKLFF
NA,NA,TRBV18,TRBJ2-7,TGTGCCAGCTCACCGGTTCGTCAGTCCTACGAGCAGTACTTC,CASSPVRQSYEQYF
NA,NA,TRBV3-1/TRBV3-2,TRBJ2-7,TGTGCCAGCAGACGGACGGGGAACTCCTACGAGCAGTACTTC,CASRRTGNSYEQYF
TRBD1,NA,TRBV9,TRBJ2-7,TGTGCCAGCAGCGTACACGAGGGACAGGGATCCTACGAGCAGTACTTC,CASSVHEGQGSYEQYF
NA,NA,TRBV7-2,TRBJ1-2,TGTGCCAGCAGCTTAGCAGGGGTAACGGGCCATGGCGGCTACACCTTC,CASSLAGVTGHGGYTF
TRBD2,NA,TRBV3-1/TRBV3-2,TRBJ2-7,TGTGCCAGCAGCCAAGCCGTTAGCGGGAGGATTTCCTACGAGCAGTACTTC,CASSQAVSGRISYEQYF
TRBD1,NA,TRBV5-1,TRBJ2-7,TGCGCCAGCAGCTTGGCCGGGGACAGGGCGAACGAGCAGTACTTC,CASSLAGDRANEQYF
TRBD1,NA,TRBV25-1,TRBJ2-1,TGTGCCAGCAGTGACGGGACAGAGAGCGATGAGCAGTTCTTC,CASSDGTESDEQFF
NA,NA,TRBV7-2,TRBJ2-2,TGTGCCAGCAGCTCGCGCCCGAACACCGGGGAGCTGTTTTTT,CASSSRPNTGELFF
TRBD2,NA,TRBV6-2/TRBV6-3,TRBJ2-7,TGTGCCAGCAGTTACGGGCTAGCGGTCCACTACGAGCAGTACTTC,CASSYGLAVHYEQYF
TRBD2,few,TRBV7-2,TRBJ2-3,TGTGCCAGCAGCTTAGGACTAGCGGATCATACGCAGTATTTT,CASSLGLADHTQYF
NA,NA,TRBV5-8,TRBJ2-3,TGTGCCAGCAGCCTGGCTGGACATTTGACGCAGTATTTT,CASSLAGHLTQYF
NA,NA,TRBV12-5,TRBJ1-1,TGTGCTAGTGCTCTGGGGGGTCGCGGCACTGAAGCTTTCTTT,CASALGGRGTEAFF
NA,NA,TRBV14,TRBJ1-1,TGTGCCAGCACGTCCTGGGGGGTCCCATCCACTGAAGCTTTCTTT,CASTSWGVPSTEAFF
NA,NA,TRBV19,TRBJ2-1,TGTGCCAGTAGTATAGCACTAGCTTACAATGAGCAGTTCTTC,CASSIALAYNEQFF
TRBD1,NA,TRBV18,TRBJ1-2,TGTGCCAGCTCCCGGGGACAGGTGGATGGCTACACCTTC,CASSRGQVDGYTF